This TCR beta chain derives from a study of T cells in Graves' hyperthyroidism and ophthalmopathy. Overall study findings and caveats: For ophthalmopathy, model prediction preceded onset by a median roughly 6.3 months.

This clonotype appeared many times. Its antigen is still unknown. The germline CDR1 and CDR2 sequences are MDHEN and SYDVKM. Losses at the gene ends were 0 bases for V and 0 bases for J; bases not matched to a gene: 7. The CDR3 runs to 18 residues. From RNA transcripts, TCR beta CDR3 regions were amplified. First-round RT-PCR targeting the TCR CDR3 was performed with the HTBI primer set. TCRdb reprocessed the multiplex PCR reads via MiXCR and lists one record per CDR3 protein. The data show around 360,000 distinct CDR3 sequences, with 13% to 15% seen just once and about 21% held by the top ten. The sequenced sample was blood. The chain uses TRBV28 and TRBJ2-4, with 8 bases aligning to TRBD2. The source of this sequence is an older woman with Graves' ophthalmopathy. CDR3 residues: CASSLWRAGGRAKNIQYF. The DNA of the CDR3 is TGTGCCAGCAGTTTATGGAGGGCGGGAGGTCGAGCCAAAAACATTCAGTACTTC.